These 17 T cell receptor beta chains were all obtained from the same sample, sequenced in a study of human T cells and chemical hapten exposure. MiXCR, applied by TCRdb to the RACE reads, yields one record per CDR3 protein. The profile shows about 340,000 distinct CDR3 sequences, approximately 6.9% of them singletons. Time point described: patch test 1, 2 weeks after DPC sensitization. Sample treatment: therapeutic diphenylcyclopropenone sensitization with weekly scalp DPC. The material sequenced was whole blood, taken in connection with sensitization to the hapten diphenylcyclopropenone (DPC). Source of these receptors: a woman aged 18-35 years with alopecia areata. Some clones in this sample may be carry-over from other donors' samples.

The chain recombines TRBV5-1 with TRBJ1-2; tentative D call: TRBD1 (5 bases). V was clipped by 7 bases and J by 4 bases, with 20 bases between them. Germline V gives CDR1 SGHRS, CDR2 YFSETQ. This CDR3 is built from 15 residues. CDR3 in DNA: TGCGCCAGCTCCTTGTGGGGTGGACAAACCTATGGCTACACCTTC. Amino acids: CASSLWGGQTYGYTF.

This clonotype was counted between two and nine times. Relative to the germline gene, one junction end is altered; a read error may explain this. The chain couples TRBV27 to TRBJ2-1; D unclear. The germline gives CDR1 MNHEY, CDR2 SMNVEV (reference sequence). The length of the CDR3 is 13 residues. CDR3 coding DNA: TGTGCCAGCAGCGGCGCTACAAAGGCCCCGGCCGTTTTC. This translates into CASSGATKAPAVF.

In its sample, this clonotype was seen a few times. This chain links TRBV5-5 with TRBJ1-2; no clear D. This CDR3 is 14 amino acids long. V was pared by 1 base and J by 8 bases, with 15 bases between. The germline V gene has CDR1 SGHKS and CDR2 YYEKEE (reference sequence). The CDR3 loop reads CASSLRREKKGYTF. CDR3 nucleotide sequence: TGTGCCAGCAGCTTGAGGCGGGAGAAGAAAGGCTACACCTTC. Full variable domain (remainder filled in from reference TRBV5-5 and TRBJ1-2): DAGVTQSPTHLIKTRGQQVTLRCSPISGHKSVSWYQQVLGQGPQFIFQYYEKEERGRGNFPDRFSARQFPNYSSELNVNALLLGDSALYLCASSLRREKKGYTFGSGTRLTVV.

This clonotype was detected ten times or more. CDR3 loop: CASKDYNEQFF. DNA for the CDR3: TGTGCCAGCAAAGACTACAATGAGCAGTTCTTC. The chain joins TRBV25-1 to TRBJ2-1; the D is unclear. The CDR3 contains 11 residues. V lost 7 bases, J lost 3 bases, and 4 bases lay in between. From germline, CDR1 is MGHDK and CDR2 SYGVNS.

There are a few counts of this clonotype. V and J are TRBV10-3 and TRBJ2-2; no definite D call. The CDR3 runs 15 residues. The germline CDR1 and CDR2 sequences are ENHRY and SYGVKD. Trimming removed 0 bases from V and 5 bases from J, with 10 bases in between. The CDR3 nucleotides read TGTGCCATCAGTGAGTCCCCAAGTGTGACCGGGGAGCTGTTTTTT. This codes for CAISESPSVTGELFF.

This clonotype has more than one count but fewer than ten. The CDR3 here is CASSQQGGRGTDTQYF. For the CDR3, the DNA is TGTGCCAGCAGCCAACAGGGGGGCCGCGGCACAGATACGCAGTATTTT. The chain has TRBV4-2 and TRBJ2-3; tentatively, D is TRBD1 (7 bases). The CDR3 is 16 amino acids. V lost 2 bases and J 1 base, leaving 13 bases between the germline ends. The V gene's germline CDR1 is LGHNA and CDR2 YNFKEQ.

This chain joins TRBV12-3 or TRBV12-4 and TRBJ2-7; a possible D gene is TRBD1 (6 bases). The CDR3 spans 15 residues. V gave up 2 bases and J gave up 3 bases, with 14 bases separating them. The CDR3 DNA is TGTGCCAGCAGTTTACAGGGGTATAGAATCTACGAGCAGTACTTC. The encoded protein is CASSLQGYRIYEQYF.

Only a few counts were recorded for this clonotype. This rearrangement joins TRBV6-1 to TRBJ2-7, with 8 bases matching TRBD1. The junction had 4 bases not matched to a gene; V was cut back by 5 bases and J by 1 base. CDR3 length: 14 amino acids. Germline V CDR1 and CDR2: MNHNS, SASEGT. CDR3 DNA sequence: TGTGCCAGCAGTCGGGACAGGACTTCCTACGAGCAGTACTTC. Amino acid sequence: CASSRDRTSYEQYF.

The rearrangement joins TRBV7-9 to TRBJ1-4; D gene ambiguous. V was cut by 5 bases and J by 8 bases, with 9 bases left in between. From germline, CDR1 is SEHNR and CDR2 FQNEAQ (reference sequence). The CDR3 runs 12 residues. CDR3 region: CASSLNEEKLFF. The CDR3 region has the DNA TGTGCCAGCAGCCTCAACGAGGAAAAACTGTTTTTT.

V and J are TRBV24-1 and TRBJ2-1; D not certain. The CDR3 runs 13 residues. Trimming shortened V by 6 bases and J by 1 base, and 6 bases separated the two germline ends. Germline V lookup: CDR1 KGHDR, CDR2 SFDVKD. The CDR3 coding sequence is TGTGCCACCAGTACTGAATCCTACAATGAGCAGTTCTTC. It yields the protein CATSTESYNEQFF.

This clonotype came up a few times. The chain carries TRBV4-1 and TRBJ2-4; the D gene is possibly TRBD1 (5 bases). The CDR3 consists of 14 residues. Trimming shortened V by 0 bases and J by 8 bases, and 11 bases separated the two germline ends. The V gene's germline CDR1 is MGHRA and CDR2 YSYEKL. CDR3 sequence: CASSQDLQGYIQYF. For the CDR3, the DNA is TGCGCCAGCAGCCAAGATCTCCAGGGATACATTCAGTACTTC.

The rearrangement joins TRBV7-6 to TRBJ1-5; no reliable D call. The germline V and J ends were trimmed by 5 bases and 9 bases, with 17 bases remaining between them. The CDR3 contains 14 residues. The V gene's germline CDR1 is SGHVS and CDR2 FNYEAQ. CDR3 protein: CASSPDPSSAPQHF. CDR3 sequence (DNA): TGTGCCAGCAGCCCAGACCCCAGCTCGGCGCCCCAGCATTTT. Using reference TRBV7-6 and TRBJ1-5 for the parts outside the CDR3, the full variable domain is GAGVSQSPRYKVTKRGQDVALRCDPISGHVSLYWYRQALGQGPEFLTYFNYEAQQDKSGLPNDRFSAERPEGSISTLTIQRTEQRDSAMYRCASSPDPSSAPQHFGDGTRLSIL.

The genes are TRBV6-5 and TRBJ1-5; D is possibly TRBD1 (6 bases). CDR3 length: 14 residues. CDR1 is MNHEY and CDR2 is SVGAGI in the germline V gene. V was cut by 5 bases and J by 6 bases, with 14 bases left in between. The CDR3 loop reads CASSRQEAGQPQHF. In DNA, the CDR3 is TGTGCCAGCAGTCGACAGGAGGCAGGTCAGCCCCAGCATTTT.

This clonotype has only a few counts. The chain joins TRBV7-2 to TRBJ2-6; D is unclear. Looked up from germline, CDR1 is SGHTA and CDR2 is FQGNSA. Trimming pared 5 bases from V and 0 bases from J, leaving 11 bases between. This CDR3 region has 16 residues. The CDR3 region has the DNA TGTGCCAGCAGCCCGTTTGAGGTCTCTGGGGCCAACGTCCTGACTTTC. Amino acids: CASSPFEVSGANVLTF.

This clonotype was detected only a few times. The chain joins TRBV28 to TRBJ1-3; the D gene is possibly TRBD1 (5 bases). Germline V gene lookup returns CDR1 MDHEN and CDR2 SYDVKM. This CDR3 region has 16 residues. The ends were cut back, 6 bases at V and 4 bases at J, with 19 bases in the middle. The CDR3, as DNA: TGTGCCAGCAGACCCCCCGGGACGGCGGTCGGAAACACCATATATTTT. Translation: CASRPPGTAVGNTIYF.

In its sample, this clonotype was seen many times. The J gene is TRBJ2-7, the V gene TRBV4-3; D perhaps matches TRBD1 (5 bases). Trimming cost V 4 bases and J 1 base, with 8 bases left between them. Germline CDR1 is LGHNA and CDR2 is YSLEER. The CDR3 covers 13 residues. DNA of the CDR3: TGCGCCAGCAGCCCGACAGTTTCCTACGAGCAGTACTTC. Its protein is CASSPTVSYEQYF.

Only a few counts were recorded for this clonotype. The chain couples TRBV6-5 to TRBJ1-2, with a possible D match to TRBD1 (5 bases). V gave up 8 bases and J gave up 2 bases, with 18 bases separating them. CDR1 MNHEY and CDR2 SVGAGI come from the germline V gene. The CDR3 contains 15 residues. CDR3 protein: CASGLTATANYGYTF. The DNA for the CDR3 is TGTGCCAGCGGGCTGACAGCTACCGCAAACTATGGCTACACCTTC.